These 10 T cell receptor beta chains were all obtained from the same sample, sequenced in a study of CD8 T cells in Susac syndrome. Reverse transcription of 0.5 to 1 ug RNA was performed with random hexamers. TCRdb analysed the immunoSEQ multiplex PCR reads with MiXCR anew, one entry per CDR3 protein. The sample includes around 170,000 distinct CDR3 sequences, roughly 96% of them seen just once. The sample comprised CD8+ T cells from PBMCs. The receptors come from a human donor with multiple sclerosis.

The chain links TRBV15 to TRBJ2-4, with TRBD2 identical over 11 bases. This CDR3 is built from 15 residues. CDR1 is LNHNV, CDR2 YYDKDF, per germline (reference sequence). With 1 base clipped from V and 7 bases from J, the junction kept 3 bases outside the gene matches. The DNA of the CDR3 is TGTGCCACCAGCAGAGTAGGACTAGCGGGTAACATTCAGTACTTC. Translated: CATSRVGLAGNIQYF.

The rearrangement joins TRBV20-1 to TRBJ1-2; D is ambiguous. The germline V gene has CDR1 DFQATT and CDR2 SNEGSKA (reference sequence). V gave up 4 bases and J gave up 4 bases, with 16 bases separating them. The CDR3 runs to 14 residues. The CDR3 DNA reads as TGCAGTGCTATTGGGAGGTACCCCACCTATGGCTACACCTTC. Its protein is CSAIGRYPTYGYTF.

The rearrangement uses TRBV12-3 or TRBV12-4 and TRBJ2-7; TRBD2 matches 11 bases. CDR3 length equals 16 residues. V was clipped by 5 bases and J by 0 bases; unmatched bases: 6. The CDR3 DNA sequence: TGTGCCAGCAGTCTTAGGGGGACTAGCGGCTCCTACGAGCAGTACTTC. Translated: CASSLRGTSGSYEQYF.

V and J are TRBV29-1 and TRBJ2-7, with D unclear. The V end was cut by 4 bases, the J end by 5 bases, with 12 bases between. CDR1 SQVTM and CDR2 ANQGSEA come from the germline V gene. The CDR3 consists of 12 residues. In DNA form, the CDR3 reads TGCAGCGTTGTTCTCAATTTTCACGAGCAGTACTTC. Its translation is CSVVLNFHEQYF.

The chain links TRBV20-1 to TRBJ2-3; D is ambiguous. Germline V gene data show CDR1 as DFQATT and CDR2 as SNEGSKA (reference sequence). This CDR3 has 15 residues. The V end lost 1 base, the J end lost 4 bases, and 15 bases lay between the germline ends. In nucleotides, the CDR3 is TGCAGTGCTAGAGGTGCGGAGCCGCGGCCAGATACGCAGTATTTT. This translates into CSARGAEPRPDTQYF.

The J gene is TRBJ1-2, the V gene TRBV9; TRBD1 matches at 10 bases. CDR1 and CDR2 (germline): SGDLS, YYNGEE. This CDR3 comprises 12 residues. Germline trimming cut 3 bases from V and 8 bases from J; bases unmatched to any gene: 1. CDR3 sequence reads: CASSGDRGGYTF. For the CDR3, the DNA is TGTGCCAGCAGCGGGGACAGGGGAGGCTACACCTTC.

J is TRBJ2-1 and V is TRBV7-9; 7 bases align to TRBD2. Germline assignment: CDR1 SEHNR and CDR2 FQNEAQ (reference sequence). Trimming at V came to 7 bases and at J to 4 bases, leaving 13 bases not matched to a gene. This CDR3 region has 16 residues. CDR3 region: CASTDFSAGSYNEQFF. The CDR3 DNA follows: TGTGCCAGCACCGATTTTTCAGCGGGATCTTACAATGAGCAGTTCTTC.

The chain joins TRBV9 to TRBJ1-4; D unclear. Per the germline V gene, CDR1 is SGDLS and CDR2 is YYNGEE. The CDR3 extends over 11 amino acids. Trimming shortened V by 3 bases and J by 7 bases, and 4 bases separated the two germline ends. CDR3 nucleotide sequence: TGTGCCAGCAGCGGCGGTGAAAAACTGTTTTTT. Amino acid sequence: CASSGGEKLFF.

V gene TRBV13 combines with J gene TRBJ2-1; weak D call: TRBD2 (6 bases). CDR1 is PRHDT, CDR2 FYEKMQ, per germline (reference sequence). Deletions cut 2 bases from V and 4 bases from J, with 15 bases between. This CDR3 has 16 amino acids. The CDR3 sequence is CASSLSVSGPYNEQFF. CDR3 DNA: TGTGCCAGCAGCTTAAGTGTTAGCGGACCTTACAATGAGCAGTTCTTC.

The J gene is TRBJ2-7, the V gene TRBV9, with 8 bases matching TRBD1. The V gene's germline CDR1 is SGDLS and CDR2 YYNGEE. With 3 bases clipped from V and 2 bases from J, the junction kept 4 bases outside the gene matches. The CDR3 has 14 amino acids. The CDR3 nucleotides are TGTGCCAGCAGCGGGGGACAGGAGCCCTACGAGCAGTACTTC. It yields the protein CASSGGQEPYEQYF.